Listed here are 14 T cell receptor beta chains from one sample, sequenced in a study of blood T cell repertoires in COVID-19. Data came from immunoSEQ multiplex PCR; TCRdb stores just in-frame clones and leaves some out. The sample carries roughly 250,000 clones, 81% recorded once. Specimen: peripheral blood. The receptor set was obtained from a woman aged 55-69 years with active or convalescent COVID-19.

The V gene is TRBV27, the J gene TRBJ2-5, with D tentatively TRBD1 (6 bases). CDR3 length equals 13 residues. V dropped 3 bases and J dropped 4 bases, with 9 bases sitting between them. The germline V gene encodes CDR1 MNHEY and CDR2 SMNVEV (reference sequence). DNA for the CDR3: TGTGCCAGCAGTTTCAGCAGGGGAGAGACCCAGTACTTC. Translation: CASSFSRGETQYF.

V usage is TRBV6-5 and J usage is TRBJ1-3; perhaps TRBD1 as D (5 bases). This CDR3 comprises 15 residues. V dropped 6 bases and J dropped 2 bases, with 14 bases sitting between them. The germline V gene encodes CDR1 MNHEY and CDR2 SVGAGI. The CDR3 loop reads CASRTDPWPGNTIYF. The CDR3 DNA reads as TGTGCCAGCAGGACAGACCCTTGGCCTGGAAACACCATATATTTT.

This chain links TRBV4-2 with TRBJ2-2; 9 bases align to TRBD2. Per the germline V gene, CDR1 is LGHNA and CDR2 is YNFKEQ. This CDR3 spans 16 amino acids. The V and J ends lost 0 bases and 3 bases, in that order; junction bases with no gene match: 2. Here the CDR3 DNA reads TGTGCCAGCAGCCAAGACGCGGGGGGGTACACCGGGGAGCTGTTTTTT. The encoded protein is CASSQDAGGYTGELFF.

This chain connects TRBV5-1 to TRBJ1-1; 8 nucleotides line up with TRBD1. Germline CDR1 reads SGHRS; CDR2 reads YFSETQ. With V trimmed by 5 bases and J by 5 bases, 8 bases remained unmatched. There are 14 residues in the CDR3. CDR3 DNA sequence: TGCGCCAGCAGTTACGGACAGGGAGAAACTGAAGCTTTCTTT. It translates to CASSYGQGETEAFF.

A single count supports this clone. The chain recombines TRBV5-6 with TRBJ2-7; TRBD1 is a possible D gene (6 bases). This CDR3 region has 13 residues. Trimming cost V 1 base and J 1 base, with 6 bases left between them. Germline CDR1 reads SGHDT; CDR2 reads YYEEEE. The CDR3 protein is CASSLRGSYEQYF. In nucleotides, the CDR3 is TGTGCCAGCAGCTTGAGGGGGTCCTACGAGCAGTACTTC.

The chain employs TRBV9 and TRBJ1-4; 9 bases are shared with TRBD1. Germline CDR1 reads SGDLS; CDR2 reads YYNGEE. J was trimmed by 8 bases and V by 6 bases; bases with no gene match: 8. The CDR3 spans 14 residues. The CDR3: CASTPGTGREKLFF. CDR3 sequence (DNA): TGTGCCAGCACCCCAGGGACAGGGCGGGAAAAACTGTTTTTT.

The chain is built from TRBV6-5 and TRBJ2-7, with TRBD1 identical over 8 bases. CDR3 length: 15 amino acids. The germline V gene encodes CDR1 MNHEY and CDR2 SVGAGI. V lost 4 bases to trimming and J lost 3 bases; unmatched junction nucleotides: 8. The CDR3 DNA follows: TGTGCCAGCAGTTTATGGACAGGGAAGATCTACGAGCAGTACTTC. Translation: CASSLWTGKIYEQYF.

V gene TRBV11-2 combines with J gene TRBJ1-5; a weak D match, TRBD1 (5 bases). CDR1 is SGHAT, CDR2 FQNNGV, per germline. V lost 1 base to trimming and J lost 8 bases, with 12 bases between them. The CDR3 loop spans 14 amino acids. The CDR3 here is CASSLAQGGEPQHF. The CDR3 DNA reads as TGTGCCAGCAGCTTAGCGCAGGGCGGGGAGCCCCAGCATTTT.

Details on this clone: The sample carries other DNA sequences with the same CDR3. The genes are TRBV5-4 and TRBJ1-2; TRBD1 aligns across 8 bases. This CDR3 region has 14 residues. The V gene's germline CDR1 is SGHNT and CDR2 YYREEE (reference sequence). With 3 bases clipped from V and 5 bases from J, the junction kept 6 bases outside the gene matches. The CDR3 sequence: CASSSGQGDYGYTF. As DNA, the CDR3 is TGTGCCAGCAGCTCTGGACAGGGAGATTATGGCTACACCTTC.

This clone was seen only once. V and J are TRBV6-5 and TRBJ1-3, with 7 bases lining up with TRBD1. Per the germline V gene, CDR1 is MNHEY and CDR2 is SVGAGI. V was clipped by 8 bases and J by 1 base; unmatched bases: 5. The CDR3 loop spans 14 amino acids. CDR3 sequence reads: CASGDSASGNTIYF. The CDR3 nucleotides are TGTGCCAGCGGGGACAGCGCATCTGGAAACACCATATATTTT.

This clone occurred many times. This chain uses TRBV24-1 with TRBJ2-7; 11 bases agree with TRBD1. Germline V gene lookup returns CDR1 KGHDR and CDR2 SFDVKD. The CDR3 is 16 amino acids. After removal of 4 bases from V and 3 bases from J, the junction contained 7 bases not matched to a gene. The CDR3 nucleotides read TGTGCCACCAGTGACCCCACGGACAGGGGGCTCTACGAGCAGTACTTC. Residues: CATSDPTDRGLYEQYF.

Only one count was recorded for this clone. J is TRBJ1-4 and V is TRBV19; a possible D gene is TRBD1 (6 bases). CDR1 is LNHDA and CDR2 is SQIVND in the germline V gene (reference sequence). The CDR3 is 13 amino acids. V was cut by 6 bases and J by 7 bases, with 12 bases left in between. The CDR3 region has the DNA TGTGCCAGTAGCGACAGGAGCTTTGAAAAACTGTTTTTT. This gives the protein CASSDRSFEKLFF.

This chain links TRBV27 with TRBJ1-6; 10 bases align to TRBD1. After removal of 0 bases from V and 10 bases from J, the junction contained 3 bases not matched to a gene. In germline, CDR1 is MNHEY, CDR2 SMNVEV (reference sequence). The CDR3 is made up of 15 amino acids. The CDR3 coding sequence is TGTGCCAGCAGTTTATCGGGACAGGGGAAATCACCCCTCCACTTT. Its translation: CASSLSGQGKSPLHF.

The chain carries TRBV6-4 and TRBJ2-2; 9 bases map to TRBD1. Trimming removed 0 bases from V and 4 bases from J; junction bases left unmatched: 6. The CDR3 spans 17 residues. The germline V gene encodes CDR1 MRHNA and CDR2 SNTAGT. The CDR3 coding sequence is TGTGCCAGCAGTGACTCGAAGGGACAGGGTCGCACCGGGGAGCTGTTTTTT. Translated: CASSDSKGQGRTGELFF.